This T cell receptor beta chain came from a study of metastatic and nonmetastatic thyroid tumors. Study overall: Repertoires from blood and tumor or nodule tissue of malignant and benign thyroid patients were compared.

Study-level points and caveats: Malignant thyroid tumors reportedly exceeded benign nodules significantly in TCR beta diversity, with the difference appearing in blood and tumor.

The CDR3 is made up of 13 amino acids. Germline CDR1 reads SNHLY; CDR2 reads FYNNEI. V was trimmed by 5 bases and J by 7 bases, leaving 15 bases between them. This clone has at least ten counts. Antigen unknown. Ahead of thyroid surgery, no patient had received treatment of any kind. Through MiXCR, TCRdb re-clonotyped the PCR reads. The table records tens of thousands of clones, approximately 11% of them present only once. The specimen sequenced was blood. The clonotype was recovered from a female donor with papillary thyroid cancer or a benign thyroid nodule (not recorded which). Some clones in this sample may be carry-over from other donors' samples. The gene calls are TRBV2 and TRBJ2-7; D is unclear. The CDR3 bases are TGTGCCAGCAGTTTCCGGGCCCTCGCGGAGCAGTACTTC. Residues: CASSFRALAEQYF. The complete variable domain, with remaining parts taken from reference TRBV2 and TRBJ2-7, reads EPEVTQTPSHQVTQMGQEVILRCVPISNHLYFYWYRQILGQKVEFLVSFYNNEISEKSEIFDDQFSVERPDGSNFTLKIRSTKLEDSAMYFCASSFRALAEQYFGPGTRLTVT.